The entry below describes one TCR beta chain. The entry originates in a study of shared clonotypes between healthy human individuals. Sequencing used immunoSEQ multiplex PCR; TCRdb keeps in-frame clones, though not all of them. The table includes 2 million to 3 million clones, more than 85% detected once. The sample taken for sequencing was naive CD4+ T cells from PBMCs. Regarding subset: CD45RA+ positively selected. The sequence derives from a man younger than 35 in good health. Some clones in this sample may be carry-over from other donors' samples.

The CDR3 DNA reads as TGTGCCAGCAGTTTGACCCAGAGTGCGGGGGCCTATGGCTACACCTTC. It specifies CASSLTQSAGAYGYTF. The gene calls are TRBV28 and TRBJ1-2; maybe TRBD1 (6 bases). The CDR3 consists of 16 residues. V lost 3 bases and J 4 bases, leaving 18 bases between the germline ends. Germline V gives CDR1 MDHEN, CDR2 SYDVKM.